This T cell receptor beta chain is drawn from a study of T cells in Graves' hyperthyroidism and ophthalmopathy. TCR beta CDR3 region amplification was performed from RNA transcripts. HTBI primers were used for first-round RT-PCR of the TCR CDR3. TCRdb reprocessed the multiplex PCR reads via MiXCR and lists one record per CDR3 protein. The table records around 500,000 distinct CDR3 sequences, over 13% of them present only once. Diagnosis of hyperthyroidism was new in patients aged 18 to 65, and its duration was under 2 months. Clinical symptoms, serum thyroxine and TRAb, thyroid ultrasound and orbital computed tomography were used for the diagnoses. The CDR3 totals 19 residues. The germline CDR1 and CDR2 sequences are LGHDT and YNNKEL (reference sequence). Trimming removed 4 bases from V and 4 bases from J; junction bases left unmatched: 20. With regard to this clonotype: Its antigen is still unknown.

Study outcomes and limitations: In validation, the model predicted ophthalmopathy. These predictions came a median around 5.9 months before onset. In the analysis, a 13 V-J model separated ophthalmopathy from stable hyperthyroidism.

The sequence was collected from a young woman with Graves' hyperthyroidism. The material sequenced was blood. The rearrangement uses TRBV3-1 and TRBJ2-3; 7 bases align to TRBD1. The CDR3 DNA is TGTGCCAGCAGCCCTTGGCCCAAATATGACAGGGTGCCGTCAGATACGCAGTATTTT. It translates to CASSPWPKYDRVPSDTQYF.